This T cell receptor beta chain emerged from a study of blood T cell repertoires in COVID-19. As for the study in general: Samples of COVID-19 (acute and convalescent) were obtained from the United States, Italy and Spain. Nucleic acid was either cDNA or gDNA, and it came from T cells, B-cell-depleted T cells, or PBMCs.

CDR1 is SGHDT, CDR2 YYEEEE, per germline. The V end was cut by 4 bases, the J end by 4 bases, with 20 bases between. The CDR3 spans 16 residues. Authors' data handling: Quantification of nucleated cells was approximated via reference gene primer amplification. Only in-frame clones appear in the TCRdb table, and some are missing; sequencing was by immunoSEQ multiplex PCR. V, J and clone size were drawn from that table, and D and trimming were deduced from the DNA. The sample has 100,000 to 150,000 clones, about 79% seen once. Sequenced input: peripheral blood. This receptor was obtained from a middle-aged man with active or convalescent COVID-19. This chain links TRBV5-6 with TRBJ2-5; a possible D gene is TRBD1 (5 bases). CDR3 in DNA: TGTGCCAGCAGCCCCGTTAAGGGGCCATTTTCAGAGACCCAGTACTTC. This gives the protein CASSPVKGPFSETQYF.